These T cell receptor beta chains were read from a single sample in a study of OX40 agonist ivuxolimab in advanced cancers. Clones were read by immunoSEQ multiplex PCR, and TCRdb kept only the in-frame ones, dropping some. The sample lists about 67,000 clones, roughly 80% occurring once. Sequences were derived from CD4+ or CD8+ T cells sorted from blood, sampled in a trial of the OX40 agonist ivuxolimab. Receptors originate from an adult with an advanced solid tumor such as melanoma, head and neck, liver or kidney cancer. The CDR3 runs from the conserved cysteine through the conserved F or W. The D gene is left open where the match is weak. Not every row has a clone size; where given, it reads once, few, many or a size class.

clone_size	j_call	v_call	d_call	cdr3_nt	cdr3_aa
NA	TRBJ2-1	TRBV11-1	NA	TGTGCCAGCAGCTTAGGGGCCGCAGGGAATGAGCAGTTCTTC	CASSLGAAGNEQFF
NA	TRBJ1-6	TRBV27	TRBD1	TGTGCCAGCAGTCGGGAGACAGGGTATTCACCCCTCCACTTT	CASSRETGYSPLHF
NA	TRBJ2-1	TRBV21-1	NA	TGTGCCAGCAGTTCTCCCGGGACTAGCGGGAGGTACAATGAGCAGTTCTTC	CASSSPGTSGRYNEQFF
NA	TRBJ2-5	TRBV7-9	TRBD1	TGTGCCAGCAGCACAGACAGGGGGAGAGAGACCCAGTACTTC	CASSTDRGRETQYF
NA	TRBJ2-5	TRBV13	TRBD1	TGTGCCAGCAGCCTCACGGACAGGGCCCAACAAGAGACCCAGTACTTC	CASSLTDRAQQETQYF
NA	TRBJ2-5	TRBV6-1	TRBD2	TGTGCCACATCGGGGCTAGCGGGGACTCAAGAGACCCAGTACTTC	CATSGLAGTQETQYF
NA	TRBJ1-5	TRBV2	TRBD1	TGTGCCAGCAGTCGACAGGGAACTAGCAATCAGCCCCAGCATTTT	CASSRQGTSNQPQHF
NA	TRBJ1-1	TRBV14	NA	TGTGCCAGCAGCCAAGGCGCCCGTTGGCATATCAACACTGAAGCTTTCTTT	CASSQGARWHINTEAFF
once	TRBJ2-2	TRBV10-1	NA	TGCGCCAGCACTCCCGGGCGGTCCACCGGGGAGCTGTTTTTT	CASTPGRSTGELFF
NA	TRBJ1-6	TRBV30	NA	TGTGCCTACAACTCCCGGGTGGGCTCCTATAATTCACCCCTCCACTTT	CAYNSRVGSYNSPLHF
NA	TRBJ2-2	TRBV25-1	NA	TGTGCCAGCAGGATTCCAGGGGCTTCCGGGACCGGGGAGCTGTTTTTT	CASRIPGASGTGELFF
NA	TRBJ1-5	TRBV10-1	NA	TGCGCCAGCGCGCCTGGGGGGAATCAGCCCCAGCATTTT	CASAPGGNQPQHF
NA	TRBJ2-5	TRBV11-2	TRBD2	TGTGCCAGCAGCCGCTCCAGAACTAGCGGGGGGATAGAGACCCAGTACTTC	CASSRSRTSGGIETQYF
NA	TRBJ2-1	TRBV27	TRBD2	TGTGCCAGCAGTCCAGCGGGGAGCTCCTACAATGAGCAGTTCTTC	CASSPAGSSYNEQFF
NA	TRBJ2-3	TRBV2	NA	TGTGCCAGCAGTGAGCGGCGGGCCCCAGCAGATACGCAGTATTTT	CASSERRAPADTQYF
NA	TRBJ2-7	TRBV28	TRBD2	TGTGCCAGCAGTTTTGGGACTAGCGATCGCACCTACGAGCAGTACTTC	CASSFGTSDRTYEQYF
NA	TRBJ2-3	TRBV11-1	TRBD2	TGTGCCAGCAGCCTAACCGGGACTACGAGCACAGATACGCAGTATTTT	CASSLTGTTSTDTQYF
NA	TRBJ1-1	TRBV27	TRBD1	TGTGCCAGCAGTTTAGAGCCCGGCGGGACAGCAAACACTGAAGCTTTCTTT	CASSLEPGGTANTEAFF
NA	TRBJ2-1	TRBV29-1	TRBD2	TGCAGCGTTGATTGGGGGACTAGCGGGAACAATGAGCAGTTCTTC	CSVDWGTSGNNEQFF
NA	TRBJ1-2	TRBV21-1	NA	TGTGCCAGCAGCAAAGAAGATGACCCGAGAGCTAACTATGGCTACACCTTC	CASSKEDDPRANYGYTF
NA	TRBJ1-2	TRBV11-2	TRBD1	TGTGCCAGCAGCTTAACGGCCGCCCGGGACAGCTACTACTATGGCTACACCTTC	CASSLTAARDSYYYGYTF
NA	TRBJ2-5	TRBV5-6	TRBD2	TGTGCCAGCAGCTTAGCGGGAGGGTCAAGGGAGACCCAGTACTTC	CASSLAGGSRETQYF
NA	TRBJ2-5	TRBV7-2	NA	TGTGCCAGCAGCTTATCGACAGACCAAGAGACCCAGTACTTC	CASSLSTDQETQYF
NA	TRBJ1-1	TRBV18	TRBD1	TGTGCCAGCTCATGGACAGGGAGCACTGAAGCTTTCTTT	CASSWTGSTEAFF
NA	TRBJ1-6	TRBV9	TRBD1	TGTGCCGCAGGGGGGACAGAGCGGTCACCCCTCCACTTT	CAAGGTERSPLHF
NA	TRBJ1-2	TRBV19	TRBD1	TGTGCCAGTAGTTTCGACAGGGTCTATGGCTACACCTTC	CASSFDRVYGYTF
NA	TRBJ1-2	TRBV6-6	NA	TGTGCCAGCAGTTACGACGGACTAGGGGGGACTGGCTACACCTTC	CASSYDGLGGTGYTF
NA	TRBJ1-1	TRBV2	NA	TGTGCCAGCGTGGGACATTCGAACACTGAAGCTTTCTTT	CASVGHSNTEAFF
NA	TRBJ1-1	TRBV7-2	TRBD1	TGTGCCAGCAGCCCCTATGGACAGGGAACTGAAGCTTTCTTT	CASSPYGQGTEAFF
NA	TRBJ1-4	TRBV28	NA	TGTGCCAGCACGAGGCGCTCGGGGGGAAAACTGTTTTTT	CASTRRSGGKLFF
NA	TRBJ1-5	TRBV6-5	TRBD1	TGTGCCAGCAGTTACGGGACAGGGGCCAATCAGCCCCAGCATTTT	CASSYGTGANQPQHF
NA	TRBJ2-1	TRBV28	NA	TGTGCCAGCAGTCTCTCTCGGGAGCAGTTCTTC	CASSLSREQFF
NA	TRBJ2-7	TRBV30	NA	TGTGCCTGGAGCTATAGCTCCTACGAGCAGTACTTC	CAWSYSSYEQYF
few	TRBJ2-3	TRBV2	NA	TGTGCCAGCAGTCTAATAGGCCCCGACCGGGATACGCAGTATTTT	CASSLIGPDRDTQYF
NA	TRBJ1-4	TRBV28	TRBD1	TGTGCCACTTCCCGGACAGGGAATGAAAAACTGTTTTTT	CATSRTGNEKLFF
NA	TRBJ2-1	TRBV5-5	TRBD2	TGTGCCAGCACTCCGAGTGGGACTAGCAGCAATGAGCAGTTCTTC	CASTPSGTSSNEQFF
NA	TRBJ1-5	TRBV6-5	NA	TGTGCCAGCAGTTATGCGAGTCTGGAGCCCCAGCATTTT	CASSYASLEPQHF
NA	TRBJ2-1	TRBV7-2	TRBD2	TGTGCCAGCAGCCGGTCGGGACTAGTCAATGAGCAGTTCTTC	CASSRSGLVNEQFF
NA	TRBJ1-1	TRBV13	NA	TGTGCCAGCAGCTTAGCCGGCCCCGAAGCTTTCTTT	CASSLAGPEAFF
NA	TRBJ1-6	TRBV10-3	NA	TGTGCCGCTAACGGACCAAAGGGTTCACCCCTCCACTTT	CAANGPKGSPLHF
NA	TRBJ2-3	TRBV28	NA	TGTGCCAGCAGTTTGGCTGCGGAAGATACGCAGTATTTT	CASSLAAEDTQYF
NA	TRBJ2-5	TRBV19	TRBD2	TGTGCCAGTAGTACGGCGGGAGCGAAGACCCAGTACTTC	CASSTAGAKTQYF
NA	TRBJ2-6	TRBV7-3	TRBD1	TGTGCCAGCAGTCCCCAGTCGATAGGGGGCGGCTCTGGGGCCAACGTCCTGACTTTC	CASSPQSIGGGSGANVLTF
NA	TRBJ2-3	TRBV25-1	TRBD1	TGTGCCAGCAGTGAATGGACCGGGACAGACCACACAGATACGCAGTATTTT	CASSEWTGTDHTDTQYF